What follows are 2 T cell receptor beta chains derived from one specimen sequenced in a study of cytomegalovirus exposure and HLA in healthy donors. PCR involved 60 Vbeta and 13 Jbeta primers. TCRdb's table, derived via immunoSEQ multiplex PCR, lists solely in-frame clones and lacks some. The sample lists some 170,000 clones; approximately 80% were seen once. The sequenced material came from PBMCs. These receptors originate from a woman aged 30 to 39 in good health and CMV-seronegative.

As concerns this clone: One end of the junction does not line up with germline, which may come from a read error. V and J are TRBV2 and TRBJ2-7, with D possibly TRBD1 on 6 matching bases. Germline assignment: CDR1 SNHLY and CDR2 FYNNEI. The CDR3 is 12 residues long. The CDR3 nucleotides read TGTGCCGGGAGTGGGGGACAACGCGAGCAGTGCTTC. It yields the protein CAGSGGQREQCF. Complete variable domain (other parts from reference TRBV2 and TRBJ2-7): EPEVTQTPSHQVTQMGQEVILRCVPISNHLYFYWYRQILGQKVEFLVSFYNNEISEKSEIFDDQFSVERPDGSNFTLKIRSTKLEDSAMYFCAGSGGQREQCFGPGTRLTVT.

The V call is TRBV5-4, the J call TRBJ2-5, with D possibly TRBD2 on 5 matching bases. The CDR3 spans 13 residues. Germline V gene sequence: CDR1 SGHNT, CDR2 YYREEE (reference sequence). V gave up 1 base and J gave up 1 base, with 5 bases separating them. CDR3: CASSLTSQETQYF. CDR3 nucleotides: TGTGCCAGCAGCTTGACTAGCCAAGAGACCCAGTACTTC.